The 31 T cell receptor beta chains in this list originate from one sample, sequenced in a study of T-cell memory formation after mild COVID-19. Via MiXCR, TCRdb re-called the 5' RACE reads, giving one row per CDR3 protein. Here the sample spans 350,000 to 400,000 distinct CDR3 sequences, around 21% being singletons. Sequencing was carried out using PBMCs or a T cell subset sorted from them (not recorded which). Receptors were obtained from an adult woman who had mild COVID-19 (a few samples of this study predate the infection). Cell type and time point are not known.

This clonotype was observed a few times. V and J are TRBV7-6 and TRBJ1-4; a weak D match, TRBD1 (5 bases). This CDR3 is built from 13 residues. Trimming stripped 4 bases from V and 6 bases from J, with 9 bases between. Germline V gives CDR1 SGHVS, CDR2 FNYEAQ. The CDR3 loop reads CASSSGLDEKLFF. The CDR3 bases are TGTGCCAGCAGCTCGGGACTGGATGAAAAACTGTTTTTT.

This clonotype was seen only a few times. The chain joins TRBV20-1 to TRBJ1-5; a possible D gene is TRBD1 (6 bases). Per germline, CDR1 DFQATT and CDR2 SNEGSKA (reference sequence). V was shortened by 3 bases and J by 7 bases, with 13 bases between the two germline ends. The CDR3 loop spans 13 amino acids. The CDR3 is CSASSGVGQPQHF. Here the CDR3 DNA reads TGCAGTGCTAGTTCAGGGGTTGGCCAGCCCCAGCATTTT.

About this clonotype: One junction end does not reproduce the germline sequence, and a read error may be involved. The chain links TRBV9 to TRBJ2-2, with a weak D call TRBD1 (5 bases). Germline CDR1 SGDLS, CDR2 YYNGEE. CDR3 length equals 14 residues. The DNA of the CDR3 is TGTGCCAACAGCGACAGACCAAACACCGGGGAGCTGTTTTTT. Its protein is CANSDRPNTGELFF.

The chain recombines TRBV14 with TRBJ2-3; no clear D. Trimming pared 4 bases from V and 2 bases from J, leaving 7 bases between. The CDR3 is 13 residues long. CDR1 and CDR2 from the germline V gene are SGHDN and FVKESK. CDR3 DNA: TGTGCCAGCAGCCGGGCGGTCACAGATACGCAGTATTTT. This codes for CASSRAVTDTQYF.

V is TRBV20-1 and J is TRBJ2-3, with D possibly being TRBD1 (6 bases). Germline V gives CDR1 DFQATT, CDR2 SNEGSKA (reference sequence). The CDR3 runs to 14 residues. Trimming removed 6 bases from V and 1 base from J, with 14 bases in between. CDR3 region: CSAQGFHGTDTQYF. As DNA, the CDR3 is TGCAGTGCGCAGGGGTTCCACGGCACAGATACGCAGTATTTT.

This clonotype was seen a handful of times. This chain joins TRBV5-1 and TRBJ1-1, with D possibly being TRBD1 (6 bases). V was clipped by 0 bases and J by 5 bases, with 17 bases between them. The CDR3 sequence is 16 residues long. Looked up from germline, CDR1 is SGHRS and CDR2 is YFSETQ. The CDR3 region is CASSLASRAQGTEAFF. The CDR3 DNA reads TGCGCCAGCAGCTTGGCCTCGAGGGCCCAGGGGACTGAAGCTTTCTTT.

CDR3 residues: CASWGVSTDTQYF. CDR3 nucleotide sequence: TGTGCCAGCTGGGGGGTTAGCACAGATACGCAGTATTTT. V gene TRBV6-6 combines with J gene TRBJ2-3, with a tentative D call TRBD2 (6 bases). The CDR3 consists of 13 residues. V shed 8 bases and J shed 0 bases, with 9 bases lying between them. Germline CDR1 and CDR2: MNHNY and SVGAGI (reference sequence).

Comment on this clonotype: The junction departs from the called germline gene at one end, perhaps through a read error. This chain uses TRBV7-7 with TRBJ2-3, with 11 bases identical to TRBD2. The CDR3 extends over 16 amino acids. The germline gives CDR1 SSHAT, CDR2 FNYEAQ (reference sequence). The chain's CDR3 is CASSKTSGAFTDTQYF. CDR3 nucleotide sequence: TGTGCTAGCAGCAAGACTAGCGGGGCCTTCACAGATACGCAGTATTTT.

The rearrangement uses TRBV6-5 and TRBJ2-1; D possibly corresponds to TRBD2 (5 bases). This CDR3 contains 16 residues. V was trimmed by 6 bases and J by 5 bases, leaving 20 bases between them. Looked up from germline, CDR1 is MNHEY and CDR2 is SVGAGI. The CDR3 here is CASSSQPRGTNNEQFF. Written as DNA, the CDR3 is TGTGCCAGCAGCAGTCAGCCCCGGGGAACCAACAATGAGCAGTTCTTC.

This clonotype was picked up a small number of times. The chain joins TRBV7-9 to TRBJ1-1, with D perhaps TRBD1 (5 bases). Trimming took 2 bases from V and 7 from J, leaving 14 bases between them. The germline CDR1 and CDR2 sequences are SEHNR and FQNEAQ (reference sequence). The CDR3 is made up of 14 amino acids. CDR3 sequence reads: CASSLRGTAIEAFF. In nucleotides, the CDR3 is TGTGCCAGCAGCTTAAGAGGGACGGCCATTGAAGCTTTCTTT.

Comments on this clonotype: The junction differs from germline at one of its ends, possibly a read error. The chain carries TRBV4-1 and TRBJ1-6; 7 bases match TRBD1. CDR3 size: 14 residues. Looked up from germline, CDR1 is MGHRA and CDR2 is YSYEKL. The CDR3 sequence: CASSQDHRGPVFRF. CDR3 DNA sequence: TGCGCCAGCAGCCAGGATCACAGGGGCCCCGTGTTTCGGTTT.

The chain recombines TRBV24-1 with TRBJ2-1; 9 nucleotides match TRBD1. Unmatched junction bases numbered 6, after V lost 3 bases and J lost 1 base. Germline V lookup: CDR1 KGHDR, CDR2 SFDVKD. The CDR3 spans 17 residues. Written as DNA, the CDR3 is TGTGCCACCAGTGATATCGGACAGGGGCCATCCTACAATGAGCAGTTCTTC. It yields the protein CATSDIGQGPSYNEQFF.

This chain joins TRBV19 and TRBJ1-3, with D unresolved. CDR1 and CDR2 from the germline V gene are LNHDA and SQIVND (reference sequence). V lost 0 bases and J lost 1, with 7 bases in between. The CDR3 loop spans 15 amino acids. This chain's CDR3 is CASSIDPWSGNTIYF. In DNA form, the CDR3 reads TGTGCCAGTAGTATAGATCCGTGGTCTGGAAACACCATATATTTT. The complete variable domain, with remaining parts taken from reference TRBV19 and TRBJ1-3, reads DGGITQSPKYLFRKEGQNVTLSCEQNLNHDAMYWYRQDPGQGLRLIYYSQIVNDFQKGDIAEGYSVSREKKESFPLTVTSAQKNPTAFYLCASSIDPWSGNTIYFGEGSWLTVV.

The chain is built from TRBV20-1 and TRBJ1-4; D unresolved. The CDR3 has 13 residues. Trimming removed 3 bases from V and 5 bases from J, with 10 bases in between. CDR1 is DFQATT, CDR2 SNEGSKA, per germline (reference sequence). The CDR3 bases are TGCAGTGCTAGGCGGCAGCTAAATGAAAAACTGTTTTTT. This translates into CSARRQLNEKLFF.

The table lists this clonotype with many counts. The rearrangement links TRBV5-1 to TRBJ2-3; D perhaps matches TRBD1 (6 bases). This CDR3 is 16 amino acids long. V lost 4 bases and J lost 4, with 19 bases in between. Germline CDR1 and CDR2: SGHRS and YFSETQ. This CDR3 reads CASSAQGWASPDTQYF. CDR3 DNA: TGCGCCAGCAGCGCCCAGGGGTGGGCCAGCCCAGATACGCAGTATTTT.

For the CDR3, the DNA is TGTGCCAGCAGCCGCGGACAGGGCGTGGATCAGCCCCAGCATTTT. Residues: CASSRGQGVDQPQHF. The genes are TRBV6-1 and TRBJ1-5; 8 bases line up with TRBD1. With V trimmed by 6 bases and J by 5 bases, 9 bases remained unmatched. The CDR3 spans 15 residues. The V gene's germline CDR1 is MNHNS and CDR2 SASEGT.

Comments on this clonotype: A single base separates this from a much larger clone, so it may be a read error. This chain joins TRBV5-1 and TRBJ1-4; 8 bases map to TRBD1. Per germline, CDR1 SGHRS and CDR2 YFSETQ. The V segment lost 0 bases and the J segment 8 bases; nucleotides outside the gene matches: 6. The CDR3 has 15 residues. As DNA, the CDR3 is TGCGCCAGCAGCTTGGATGGGACAGGTGGCGAAAAACTGTTTTTT. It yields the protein CASSLDGTGGEKLFF.

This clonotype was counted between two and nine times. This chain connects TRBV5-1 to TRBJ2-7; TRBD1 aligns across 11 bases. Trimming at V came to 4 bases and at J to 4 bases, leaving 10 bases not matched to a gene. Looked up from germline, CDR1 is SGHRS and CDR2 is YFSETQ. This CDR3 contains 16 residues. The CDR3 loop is CASSLRDRGSDYEQYF. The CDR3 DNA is TGCGCCAGCAGCCTCCGGGACAGGGGGTCTGATTACGAGCAGTACTTC. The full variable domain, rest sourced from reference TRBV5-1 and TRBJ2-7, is KAGVTQTPRYLIKTRGQQVTLSCSPISGHRSVSWYQQTPGQGLQFLFEYFSETQRNKGNFPGRFSGRQFSNSRSEMNVSTLELGDSALYLCASSLRDRGSDYEQYFGPGTRLTVT.

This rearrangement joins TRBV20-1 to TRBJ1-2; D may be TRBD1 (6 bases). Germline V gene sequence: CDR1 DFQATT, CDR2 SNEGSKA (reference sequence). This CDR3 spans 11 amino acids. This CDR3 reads CSGTNNYGYTF. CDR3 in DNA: TGCAGCGGGACAAACAACTATGGCTACACCTTC.

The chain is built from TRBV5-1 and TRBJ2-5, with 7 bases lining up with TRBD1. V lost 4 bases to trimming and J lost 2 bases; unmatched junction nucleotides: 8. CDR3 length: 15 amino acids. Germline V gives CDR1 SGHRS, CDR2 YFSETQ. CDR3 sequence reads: CASSTGTATQETQYF. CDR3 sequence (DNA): TGCGCCAGCAGCACAGGGACAGCTACTCAAGAGACCCAGTACTTC. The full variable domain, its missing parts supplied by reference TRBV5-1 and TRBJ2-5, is KAGVTQTPRYLIKTRGQQVTLSCSPISGHRSVSWYQQTPGQGLQFLFEYFSETQRNKGNFPGRFSGRQFSNSRSEMNVSTLELGDSALYLCASSTGTATQETQYFGPGTRLLVL.

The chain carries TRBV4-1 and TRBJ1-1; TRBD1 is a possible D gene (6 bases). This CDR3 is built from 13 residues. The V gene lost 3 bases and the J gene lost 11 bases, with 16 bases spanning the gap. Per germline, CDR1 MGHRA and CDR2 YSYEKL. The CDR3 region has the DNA TGCGCCAGCAGCCAGGGGGTACAGGGTCGGGCTTTCTTT. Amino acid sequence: CASSQGVQGRAFF.

For the CDR3, the DNA is TGTGCCACCAGTGACCCCGTAGAGACCCAGTACTTC. Translated: CATSDPVETQYF. The chain links TRBV24-1 to TRBJ2-5; D gene uncertain. Deletions cut 4 bases from V and 4 bases from J, with 6 bases between. The CDR3 has 12 residues. CDR1 is KGHDR and CDR2 is SFDVKD in the germline V gene.

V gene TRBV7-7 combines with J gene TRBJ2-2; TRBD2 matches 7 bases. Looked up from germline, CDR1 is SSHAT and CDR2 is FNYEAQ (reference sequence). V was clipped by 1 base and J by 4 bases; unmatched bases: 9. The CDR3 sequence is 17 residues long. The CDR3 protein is CASSLGGGGVSTGELFF. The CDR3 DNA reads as TGTGCCAGCAGCTTAGGGGGCGGGGGAGTCTCCACCGGGGAGCTGTTTTTT.

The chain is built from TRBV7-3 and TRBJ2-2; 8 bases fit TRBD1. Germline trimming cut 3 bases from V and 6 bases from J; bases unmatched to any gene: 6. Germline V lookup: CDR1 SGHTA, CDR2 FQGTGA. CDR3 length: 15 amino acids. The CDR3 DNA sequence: TGTGCCAGCAGCTTTCAGGGGGCGGTTGCCGGGGAGCTGTTTTTT. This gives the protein CASSFQGAVAGELFF.

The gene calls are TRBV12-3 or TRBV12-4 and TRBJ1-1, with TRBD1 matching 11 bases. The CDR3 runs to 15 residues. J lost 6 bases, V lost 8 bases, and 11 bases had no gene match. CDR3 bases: TGTGCCAGCCACTGGACAGGGGGCGTTGGGTCTGAAGCTTTCTTT. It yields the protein CASHWTGGVGSEAFF.

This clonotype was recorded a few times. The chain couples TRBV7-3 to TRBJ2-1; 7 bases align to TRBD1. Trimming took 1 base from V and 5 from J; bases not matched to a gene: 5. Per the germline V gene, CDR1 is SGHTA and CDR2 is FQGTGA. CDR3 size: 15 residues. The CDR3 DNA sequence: TGTGCCAGCAGCTTAATAGGGGGCTTTGACAATGAGCAGTTCTTC. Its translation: CASSLIGGFDNEQFF.

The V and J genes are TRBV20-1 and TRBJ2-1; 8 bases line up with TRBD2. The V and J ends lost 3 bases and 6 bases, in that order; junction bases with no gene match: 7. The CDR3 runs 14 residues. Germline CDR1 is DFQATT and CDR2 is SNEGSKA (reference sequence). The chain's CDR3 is CSASITSGSNEQFF. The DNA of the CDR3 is TGCAGTGCTAGCATTACTAGCGGAAGCAATGAGCAGTTCTTC.

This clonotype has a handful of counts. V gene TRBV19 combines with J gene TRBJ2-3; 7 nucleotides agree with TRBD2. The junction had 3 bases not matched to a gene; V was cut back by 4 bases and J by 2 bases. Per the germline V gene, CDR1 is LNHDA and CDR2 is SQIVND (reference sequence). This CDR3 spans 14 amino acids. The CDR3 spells CASSNGGYTDTQYF. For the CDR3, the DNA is TGTGCCAGTAGTAACGGGGGGTACACAGATACGCAGTATTTT.

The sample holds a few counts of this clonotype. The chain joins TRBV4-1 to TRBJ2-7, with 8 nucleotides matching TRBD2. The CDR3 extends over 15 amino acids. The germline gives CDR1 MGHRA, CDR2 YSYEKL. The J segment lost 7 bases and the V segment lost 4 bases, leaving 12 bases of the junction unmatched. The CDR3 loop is CASSPEPGLDLEQYF. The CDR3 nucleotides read TGCGCCAGCAGCCCAGAACCGGGACTAGACTTGGAGCAGTACTTC.

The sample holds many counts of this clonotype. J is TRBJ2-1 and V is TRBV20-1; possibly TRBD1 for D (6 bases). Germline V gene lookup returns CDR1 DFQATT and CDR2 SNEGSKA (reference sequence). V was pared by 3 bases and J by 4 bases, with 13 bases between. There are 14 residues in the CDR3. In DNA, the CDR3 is TGCAGTGCTAGGTCCCCAGGGGTTTACAATGAGCAGTTCTTC. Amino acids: CSARSPGVYNEQFF.

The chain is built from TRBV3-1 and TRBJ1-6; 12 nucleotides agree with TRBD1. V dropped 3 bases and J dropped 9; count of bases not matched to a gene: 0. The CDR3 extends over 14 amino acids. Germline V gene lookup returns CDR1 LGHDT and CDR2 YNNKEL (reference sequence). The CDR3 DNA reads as TGTGCCAGCAGCCAGGGACAGGGGGCTTCACCCCTCCACTTT. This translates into CASSQGQGASPLHF.